This T cell receptor (beta chain) was documented in a study of blood T cell repertoires in COVID-19. Background on the study: Samples representing acute and convalescent COVID-19 were sourced from the United States, Italy and Spain.

As processed by the authors: Amplification from reference gene primers served as the basis for estimated nucleated cell counts. The data were produced by immunoSEQ multiplex PCR, yet TCRdb's version contains in-frame clones alone and is incomplete. Clone size and V and J calls were adopted from that table, with D and trimming inferred from the DNA. The repertoire holds 90,000 to 120,000 clones, with almost 85% as singletons. The V segment lost 4 bases and the J segment 0 bases; nucleotides outside the gene matches: 10. The V gene's germline CDR1 is MDHEN and CDR2 SYDVKM. The CDR3 consists of 18 residues.

The chain has TRBV28 and TRBJ2-3; 10 positions match TRBD2. Sample: peripheral blood. The TCR was taken from a human donor in a cohort sampled during active COVID-19. Written as DNA, the CDR3 is TGTGCCAGCAGTTCTGCGGGCATAGCGGGAGGCAGCACAGATACGCAGTATTTT. It translates to CASSSAGIAGGSTDTQYF.